What follows describes a single TCR beta chain. Its antigen remains unknown. Time point noted: healthy volunteer bleed at 2 weeks. Sequencing started from total RNA isolated from unfractionated whole blood. This entry is derived from a study of human T cells and chemical hapten exposure. TCRdb re-called the RACE reads through MiXCR, storing one row per CDR3 protein. The table has 45,000 or so distinct CDR3 sequences, 4.4% seen once. The CDR3 consists of 19 residues. With 5 bases removed from V and 6 bases from J, the gap between germline ends came to 29 bases. The germline V gene has CDR1 MNHEY and CDR2 SMNVEV (reference sequence). Study results and limitations: The study found that DPC sensitization did not change TCRs above 1 in 1000 frequency.

The sample was whole blood. The rearrangement joins TRBV27 to TRBJ1-5; D is perhaps TRBD1 (5 bases). This receptor was obtained from a human donor in good health. Some clones in this sample may be carry-over from other donors' samples. The CDR3 loop reads CASSPVPRGPEGTSQPQHF. CDR3 in DNA: TGTGCCAGCAGTCCAGTTCCCCGAGGGCCCGAAGGGACCAGTCAGCCCCAGCATTTT.